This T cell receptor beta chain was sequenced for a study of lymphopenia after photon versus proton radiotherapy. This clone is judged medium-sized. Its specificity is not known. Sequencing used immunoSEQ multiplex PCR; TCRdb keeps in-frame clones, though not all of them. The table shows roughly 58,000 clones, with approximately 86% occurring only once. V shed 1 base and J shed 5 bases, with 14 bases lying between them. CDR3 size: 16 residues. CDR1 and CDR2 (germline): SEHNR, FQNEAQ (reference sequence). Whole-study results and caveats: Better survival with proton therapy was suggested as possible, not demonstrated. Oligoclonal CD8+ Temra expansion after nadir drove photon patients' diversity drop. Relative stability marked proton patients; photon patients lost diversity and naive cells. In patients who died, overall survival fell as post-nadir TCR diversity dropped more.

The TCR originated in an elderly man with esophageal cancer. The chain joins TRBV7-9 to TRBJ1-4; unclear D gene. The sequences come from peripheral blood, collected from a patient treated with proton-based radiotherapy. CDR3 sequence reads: CASSLVSGSPNEKLFF. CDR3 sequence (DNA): TGTGCCAGCAGCTTAGTCAGCGGCAGCCCGAATGAAAAACTGTTTTTT. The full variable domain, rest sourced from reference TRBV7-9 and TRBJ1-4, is DTGVSQNPRHKITKRGQNVTFRCDPISEHNRLYWYRQTLGQGPEFLTYFQNEAQLEKSRLLSDRFSAERPKGSFSTLEIQRTEQGDSAMYLCASSLVSGSPNEKLFFGSGTQLSVL.